Ten or more counts support the clone carrying this T cell receptor (beta chain). The antigen is undetermined. V lost 4 bases and J lost 0, with 10 bases in between. This CDR3 is 15 amino acids long. Germline V gene lookup returns CDR1 SGDLS and CDR2 YYNGEE. The data stem from a study of breast tumors, draining lymph nodes, adjacent tissues. Study outcomes and limitations: Tumor T cell lymph node origin was a supported hypothesis, not proven. Findings are consistent with lymph node origin and intratumoral expansion of most tumor T cells.

TCRdb ran MiXCR on the multiplex PCR reads and lists one entry per CDR3 protein. The sample carries about 52,000 distinct CDR3 sequences, under 45% recorded once. The sequenced sample consisted of breast tumor tissue. This TCR was recovered from a female donor with breast cancer. Some clones in this sample may be carry-over from other donors' samples. This rearrangement joins TRBV9 to TRBJ2-2; TRBD2 might be the D (6 bases). The CDR3 DNA reads TGTGCCAGCAGCAGGAGGGGTGCGAACACCGGGGAGCTGTTTTTT. The encoded protein is CASSRRGANTGELFF.